The sequence of this T cell receptor (beta chain) was determined in a study of T-cell reconstitution after alpha-beta-depleted transplantation in children. Study-wide results and limits: The study reportedly traced alpha-beta T cells about two months after transplant to several hundred expanded graft clones. Surviving recipient T cells and intrathymic progenitors accounted for some patients' high TCRbeta diversity at day 60. T-cell numbers and diversity one year post-transplant derived largely from freshly generated T cells.

CDR3 length: 15 amino acids. CDR1 LGHNA and CDR2 YNFKEQ come from the germline V gene. With 1 base removed from V and 8 bases from J, the gap between germline ends came to 14 bases. In the case of this clonotype: Its antigen is unknown.

Unique molecular identifiers featured in how the TCRbeta library was prepared. TCRdb itself ran the PCR reads through MiXCR, one entry per CDR3 protein. The data contain 450,000 to 700,000 distinct CDR3 sequences, roughly a quarter of them singletons. The TCR originated in a boy under two years old with Wiskott-Aldrich syndrome, due to receive a stem cell transplant. The chain joins TRBV4-2 to TRBJ2-2, with a tentative D call TRBD2 (5 bases). Sequenced here: PBMCs, sampled before TCRalphabeta/CD19-depleted stem cell transplant. The DNA for the CDR3 is TGTGCCAGCAGCCAAGGGACTCTTCAGAGAGGGGAGCTGTTTTTT. Its protein is CASSQGTLQRGELFF.